Below are 27 T cell receptor beta chains sequenced from a single sample in a study of shared clonotypes between healthy human individuals. Libraries were prepared by immunoSEQ multiplex PCR; TCRdb keeps only in-frame clonotypes and omits some of them. Of some 350,000 clones listed, over 65% are singletons. The sequenced sample consisted of memory CD4+ T cells sorted from blood. Subset given: CD45RA-negative fraction. Source of these receptors: a man aged 25 to 45 in good health.

The chain links TRBV10-2 to TRBJ2-3; D is unclear. V lost 4 bases to trimming and J lost 8 bases, with 16 bases between them. Germline V CDR1 and CDR2: WSHSY, SAAADI. The CDR3 covers 14 residues. CDR3 residues: CASSVRLEYGTQYF. CDR3 coding DNA: TGCGCCAGCAGTGTCAGGCTTGAGTATGGTACGCAGTATTTT.

The DNA of the CDR3 is TGTGCCAGCAGCTTGTACAGGCTAGCGGGAGGTTCGCAGTCCTACGAGCAGTACTTC. It is translated as CASSLYRLAGGSQSYEQYF. The V call is TRBV5-8, the J call TRBJ2-7; 11 bases map to TRBD2. V lost 1 base to trimming and J lost 1 base; unmatched junction nucleotides: 13. The CDR3 runs to 19 residues. Germline loops: CDR1 SGHTS, CDR2 YDEGEE.

The chain recombines TRBV6-1 with TRBJ2-7; 7 bases are a match to TRBD1. V trimming: 6 bases; J trimming: 0 bases; junction bases outside the gene matches: 5. This CDR3 is 14 amino acids long. Germline CDR1 MNHNS, CDR2 SASEGT. The CDR3, as DNA: TGTGCCAGCAGCCTTGGGACAGACTCCTACGAGCAGTACTTC. Amino acids: CASSLGTDSYEQYF.

In regard to this clone: The sample has other DNA sequences that encode this CDR3 too. V usage is TRBV7-2 and J usage is TRBJ2-5, with no clear D. The CDR3 spans 12 residues. Trimming left V 1 base short and J 4 bases short, with 4 bases between. Germline V CDR1 and CDR2: SGHTA, FQGNSA. CDR3 DNA sequence: TGTGCCAGCAGCTTAGTCCGAGAGACCCAGTACTTC. It specifies CASSLVRETQYF. The full variable domain, with the rest looked up from reference TRBV7-2 and TRBJ2-5, is GAGVSQSPSNKVTEKGKDVELRCDPISGHTALYWYRQSLGQGLEFLIYFQGNSAPDKSGLPSDRFSAERTGGSVSTLTIQRTQQEDSAVYLCASSLVRETQYFGPGTRLLVL.

V usage is TRBV5-1 and J usage is TRBJ2-3, with a tentative D call TRBD1 (6 bases). The germline V and J ends were trimmed by 0 bases and 6 bases, with 14 bases remaining between them. The CDR3 loop spans 15 amino acids. Germline CDR1 is SGHRS and CDR2 is YFSETQ. CDR3 nucleotide sequence: TGCGCCAGCAGCTTGGAAGGGGGAGTCGGCGATACGCAGTATTTT. It is translated as CASSLEGGVGDTQYF.

The J gene is TRBJ2-5, the V gene TRBV29-1; D is ambiguous. Germline values: CDR1 SQVTM, CDR2 ANQGSEA. This CDR3 is built from 14 residues. Trimming removed 6 bases at V and 4 bases at J, with 18 bases between. Written as DNA, the CDR3 is TGCAGCGTCACAATCAGGCCCTCGGGAGAGACCCAGTACTTC. Its translation: CSVTIRPSGETQYF. Variable domain in full (rest from reference TRBV29-1 and TRBJ2-5): SAVISQKPSRDICQRGTSLTIQCQVDSQVTMMFWYRQQPGQSLTLIATANQGSEATYESGFVIDKFPISRPNLTFSTLTVSNMSPEDSSIYLCSVTIRPSGETQYFGPGTRLLVL.

The chain combines TRBV9 with TRBJ2-1; weak D call: TRBD2 (7 bases). The CDR3 consists of 15 residues. Germline loops: CDR1 SGDLS, CDR2 YYNGEE. The V end was cut by 2 bases, the J end by 6 bases, with 15 bases between. This CDR3 reads CASSVGAGVPNEQFF. CDR3 sequence (DNA): TGTGCCAGCAGCGTGGGGGCGGGAGTGCCCAATGAGCAGTTCTTC. Complete variable domain (other parts from reference TRBV9 and TRBJ2-1): DSGVTQTPKHLITATGQRVTLRCSPRSGDLSVYWYQQSLDQGLQFLIQYYNGEERAKGNILERFSAQQFPDLHSELNLSSLELGDSALYFCASSVGAGVPNEQFFGPGTRLTVL.

The rearrangement links TRBV5-4 to TRBJ2-1; 10 nucleotides match TRBD2. The CDR3 spans 16 residues. V dropped 4 bases and J dropped 4; count of bases not matched to a gene: 8. Per the germline V gene, CDR1 is SGHNT and CDR2 is YYREEE (reference sequence). DNA for the CDR3: TGTGCCAGCAGCCGCGAGGTAGCGGGGGGATACAATGAGCAGTTCTTC. Its protein is CASSREVAGGYNEQFF.

This rearrangement joins TRBV25-1 to TRBJ2-7, with 9 bases identical to TRBD2. CDR3 length: 14 residues. Germline CDR1 is MGHDK and CDR2 is SYGVNS. J gave up 7 bases and V 7 bases, and 11 bases lay outside the gene matches. This CDR3 reads CASIQPGLAEEQYF. The CDR3, as DNA: TGTGCCAGCATCCAACCGGGACTAGCCGAGGAGCAGTACTTC.

This clone was counted between two and nine times. The chain couples TRBV19 to TRBJ1-2, with 8 positions matching TRBD1. CDR1 is LNHDA and CDR2 is SQIVND in the germline V gene (reference sequence). The trim removed 5 bases at V and 7 bases at J, leaving 12 bases unmatched. The CDR3 has 15 residues. The CDR3 region has the DNA TGTGCCAGTAGTTTTAGTAGACAGGGGAAGAGTGGCTACACCTTC. It specifies CASSFSRQGKSGYTF.

This rearrangement joins TRBV5-5 to TRBJ2-7; 9 nucleotides agree with TRBD1. CDR3 length equals 13 residues. J gave up 6 bases and V 4 bases, and 5 bases lay outside the gene matches. CDR1 and CDR2 from the germline V gene are SGHKS and YYEKEE (reference sequence). The CDR3 bases are TGTGCCAGCAGCCGGGACAGGGAAGGCGAGCAGTACTTC. Amino acids: CASSRDREGEQYF. The full variable domain, completed using reference TRBV5-5 and TRBJ2-7, is DAGVTQSPTHLIKTRGQQVTLRCSPISGHKSVSWYQQVLGQGPQFIFQYYEKEERGRGNFPDRFSARQFPNYSSELNVNALLLGDSALYLCASSRDREGEQYFGPGTRLTVT.

The chain is built from TRBV29-1 and TRBJ2-5; D is unclear. The CDR3 has 9 residues. Per germline, CDR1 SQVTM and CDR2 ANQGSEA. V was clipped by 4 bases and J by 5 bases, with 2 bases between them. CDR3 loop: CSVGETQYF. CDR3 bases: TGCAGCGTTGGGGAGACCCAGTACTTC.

As concerns this clone: The sample contains more than one DNA sequence encoding this CDR3. V is TRBV28 and J is TRBJ2-7; no clear D gene. The V and J ends lost 3 bases and 6 bases respectively, with 9 bases between them. The CDR3 has 12 residues. CDR1 MDHEN and CDR2 SYDVKM come from the germline V gene. CDR3 sequence reads: CASSLTSSEQYF. In nucleotides, the CDR3 is TGTGCCAGCAGTTTGACCTCCAGCGAGCAGTACTTC.

The chain uses TRBV6-1 and TRBJ1-1; possibly TRBD1 for D (5 bases). The germline V gene has CDR1 MNHNS and CDR2 SASEGT. The CDR3 runs 15 residues. Trimming removed 3 bases from V and 4 bases from J, with 15 bases in between. The CDR3 loop is CASSERWGASTEAFF. CDR3 in DNA: TGTGCCAGCAGTGAGAGGTGGGGCGCGAGCACTGAAGCTTTCTTT.

This clone was recorded at least ten times. The chain joins TRBV10-3 to TRBJ1-1; no definite D call. V was clipped by 7 bases and J by 0 bases, with 12 bases between them. This CDR3 contains 14 residues. CDR1 and CDR2 (germline): ENHRY, SYGVKD. The CDR3 nucleotides read TGTGCCATCAAAAAGGGCGCCGTGAACACTGAAGCTTTCTTT. Translated: CAIKKGAVNTEAFF.

This chain connects TRBV6-6 to TRBJ1-1, with D maybe TRBD1 (5 bases). Trimming stripped 2 bases from V and 2 bases from J, with 9 bases between. The CDR3 length is 14 residues. Germline values: CDR1 MNHNY, CDR2 SVGAGI (reference sequence). CDR3 residues: CASSYPGLNTEAFF. The DNA of the CDR3 is TGTGCCAGCAGTTACCCGGGACTTAACACTGAAGCTTTCTTT.

The rearrangement uses TRBV6-5 and TRBJ1-2; possibly TRBD1 for D (6 bases). The CDR3 has 13 residues. The V end was cut by 2 bases, the J end by 3 bases, with 7 bases between. The V gene's germline CDR1 is MNHEY and CDR2 SVGAGI. CDR3 protein: CASSYGGHYGYTF. The CDR3 region has the DNA TGTGCCAGCAGTTACGGGGGCCACTATGGCTACACCTTC.

In this sample, this clone turned up once. The rearrangement joins TRBV10-3 to TRBJ2-7; 11 positions agree with TRBD2. The V gene end was trimmed by 10 bases and the J gene end by 4 bases; junction bases not matched to a gene: 6. This CDR3 is built from 13 residues. Germline CDR1 is ENHRY and CDR2 is SYGVKD. CDR3 sequence: CATTSGSGYEQYF. The CDR3 coding sequence is TGTGCCACCACTAGCGGGAGCGGGTACGAGCAGTACTTC.

This chain uses TRBV7-5 with TRBJ2-6; the table's D call, TRBD1, was not checked against the DNA. TRBV7-5 is a known pseudogene. This CDR3 has 17 amino acids. CDR3 bases: TGTGCCAGAATAATACCAAGTAGACAAAGTCGGGCCAACGTCCTGACTTTC. Translation: CARIIPSRQSRANVLTF.

The V call is TRBV28, the J call TRBJ1-3, with TRBD1 matching 10 bases. Germline V gene lookup returns CDR1 MDHEN and CDR2 SYDVKM. The V segment lost 3 bases and the J segment 2 bases; nucleotides outside the gene matches: 4. This CDR3 is built from 16 residues. The CDR3 spells CASSFRGQGPGNTIYF. The CDR3 nucleotides read TGTGCCAGCAGTTTCCGGGGACAGGGGCCTGGAAACACCATATATTTT.

This clone was seen a handful of times. The chain combines TRBV25-1 with TRBJ2-5, with 8 bases fitting TRBD1. Germline V gives CDR1 MGHDK, CDR2 SYGVNS. This CDR3 has 18 amino acids. V lost 1 base, J lost 4 bases, and 14 bases stayed unmatched. For the CDR3, the DNA is TGTGCCAGCAGTGAATCGGAATCCGGCAGGGGGCGCTTAGAGACCCAGTACTTC. Protein product: CASSESESGRGRLETQYF.

The chain is built from TRBV2 and TRBJ2-5, with 14 bases aligning to TRBD2. The CDR3 has 14 amino acids. The ends lost 5 bases at V and 5 bases at J; junction bases unmatched: 1. CDR1 SNHLY and CDR2 FYNNEI come from the germline V gene. The CDR3 region has the DNA TGTGCCAGCAGTCGGACTAGCGGGAGGGAGACCCAGTACTTC. Encoded protein: CASSRTSGRETQYF.

This CDR3 reads CASSSRGSAANEKLFF. The CDR3 bases are TGTGCCAGCAGCTCAAGGGGATCCGCAGCTAATGAAAAACTGTTTTTT. This chain links TRBV5-5 with TRBJ1-4; D perhaps matches TRBD1 (5 bases). Germline CDR1 is SGHKS and CDR2 is YYEKEE (reference sequence). CDR3 size: 16 residues. V lost 3 bases to trimming and J lost 3 bases, with 15 bases between them.

To note about this clone: Other DNA sequences in the same sample also yield this CDR3. This chain connects TRBV7-9 to TRBJ1-2; a weak D match, TRBD1 (5 bases). CDR3 length equals 16 residues. Germline CDR1 and CDR2: SEHNR and FQNEAQ (reference sequence). V lost 2 bases, J lost 9 bases, and 22 bases lay in between. The DNA of the CDR3 is TGTGCCAGCAGCTTACAAGGGACGGGGCAGGTTTTACGCTACACCTTC. Amino acids: CASSLQGTGQVLRYTF.

The chain recombines TRBV20-1 with TRBJ2-5, with unresolved D. Trimming removed 2 bases at V and 5 bases at J, with 6 bases between. CDR1 is DFQATT and CDR2 is SNEGSKA in the germline V gene (reference sequence). This CDR3 spans 11 amino acids. In nucleotides, the CDR3 is TGCAGTGCTAGAATGGGGGAGACCCAGTACTTC. Protein sequence: CSARMGETQYF.

The genes are TRBV29-1 and TRBJ2-1; TRBD2 matches 10 bases. Germline-derived CDR1 and CDR2 are SQVTM and ANQGSEA. Germline trimming cut 6 bases from V and 6 bases from J; bases unmatched to any gene: 8. The CDR3 has 14 amino acids. CDR3 loop: CSVLAGVLGNEQFF. CDR3 nucleotides: TGCAGCGTCCTAGCGGGAGTGCTAGGCAATGAGCAGTTCTTC.

V usage is TRBV7-6 and J usage is TRBJ1-6, with a tentative D call TRBD1 (5 bases). In germline, CDR1 is SGHVS, CDR2 FNYEAQ. The CDR3 sequence is 15 residues long. Between the trimmed V and J ends, which lost 2 bases and 10 bases, there was a span of 15 bases. The CDR3 DNA reads TGTGCCAGCAGCTTATTTCTTCAGGGCGACTCACCCCTCCACTTT. Residues: CASSLFLQGDSPLHF.